This TCR beta chain emerged from a study of T cell repertoires in cytomegalovirus infection. From the reads, TCRdb called clonotypes with MiXCR, one entry per CDR3 protein. Of 250,000 to 300,000 distinct CDR3 sequences listed, around 25% are singletons. This CDR3 has 15 residues. The junction had 4 bases not matched to a gene; V was cut back by 5 bases and J by 4 bases. Germline loops: CDR1 MDHEN, CDR2 SYDVKM. This clonotype was seen only a few times. Sequencing was done on a sample of PBMCs. The receptor was isolated from a human donor in good health (CMV status not recorded). Some clones in this sample may be carry-over from other donors' samples. The chain carries TRBV28 and TRBJ1-5; 11 bases are shared with TRBD1. The CDR3 sequence is CASSTGQGVNQPQHF. The CDR3 DNA follows: TGTGCCAGCAGTACGGGACAGGGGGTGAATCAGCCCCAGCATTTT.